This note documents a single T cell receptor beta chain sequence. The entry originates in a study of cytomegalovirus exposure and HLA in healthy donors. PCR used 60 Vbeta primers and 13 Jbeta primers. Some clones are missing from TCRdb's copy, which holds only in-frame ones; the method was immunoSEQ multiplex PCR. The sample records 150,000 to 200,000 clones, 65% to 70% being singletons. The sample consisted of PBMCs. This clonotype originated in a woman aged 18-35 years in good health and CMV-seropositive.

The CDR3 loop is CASSPADRPNVVGYTF. DNA for the CDR3: TGTGCCAGCAGCCCGGCGGACAGGCCAAATGTAGTTGGCTACACCTTC. The chain links TRBV5-6 to TRBJ1-2; TRBD1 aligns across 7 bases. V lost 4 bases to trimming and J lost 7 bases; unmatched junction nucleotides: 16. CDR3 length: 16 amino acids. CDR1 is SGHDT and CDR2 is YYEEEE in the germline V gene.